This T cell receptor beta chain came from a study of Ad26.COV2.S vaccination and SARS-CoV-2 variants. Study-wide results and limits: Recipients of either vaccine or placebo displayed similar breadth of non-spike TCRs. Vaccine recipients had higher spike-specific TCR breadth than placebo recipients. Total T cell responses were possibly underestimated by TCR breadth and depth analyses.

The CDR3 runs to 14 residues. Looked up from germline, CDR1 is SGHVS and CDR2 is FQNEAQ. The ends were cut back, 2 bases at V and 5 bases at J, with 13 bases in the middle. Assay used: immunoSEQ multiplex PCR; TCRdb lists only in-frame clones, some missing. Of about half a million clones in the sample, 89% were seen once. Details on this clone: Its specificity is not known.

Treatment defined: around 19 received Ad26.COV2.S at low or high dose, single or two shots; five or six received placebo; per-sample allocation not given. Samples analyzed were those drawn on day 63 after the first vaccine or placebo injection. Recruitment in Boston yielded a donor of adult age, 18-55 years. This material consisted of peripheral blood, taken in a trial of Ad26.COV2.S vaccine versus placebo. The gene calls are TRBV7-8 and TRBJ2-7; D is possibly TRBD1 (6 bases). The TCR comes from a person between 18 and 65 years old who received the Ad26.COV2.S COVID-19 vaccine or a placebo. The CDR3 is CASSLILQGHEQYF. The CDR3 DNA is TGTGCCAGCAGCTTAATACTACAGGGCCACGAGCAGTACTTC.